These 23 T cell receptor beta chains share one sample of origin, sequenced in a study of radiation and T cells in renal cell carcinoma. Only in-frame clones appear in the TCRdb table, and some are missing; sequencing was by immunoSEQ multiplex PCR. The top ten clones hold under 20% of a sample with around 140,000 clones, 75% to 90% of them seen once. Time point described: blood 4 weeks post-SBRT, at nephrectomy. Treatment in this sample: 15 Gy SBRT to primary tumor, nephrectomy 4 weeks later. Source: blood, taken from a patient whose treatment included radiotherapy and nephrectomy. Receptor source: a woman in her fifties or sixties with renal cell carcinoma.

The V call is TRBV10-2, the J call TRBJ2-5, with no clear D. V was trimmed by 5 bases and J by 3 bases, leaving 4 bases between them. Germline V lookup: CDR1 WSHSY, CDR2 SAAADI. The CDR3 covers 11 residues. CDR3 DNA sequence: TGCGCCAGCAGTCGAAAAGAGACCCAGTACTTC. Amino acids: CASSRKETQYF.

This clone was seen at least ten times. The same CDR3 can be traced to other DNA sequences in this sample. The chain uses TRBV18 and TRBJ1-3; 9 bases align to TRBD1. Germline values: CDR1 KGHSH, CDR2 LQKENI. V shed 3 bases, J shed 2 bases, and the junction held 14 bases outside the gene matches. The CDR3 sequence is 19 residues long. The CDR3 loop reads CASSPMGQGTDRAGNTIYF. DNA for the CDR3: TGTGCCAGCTCACCCATGGGACAGGGAACCGACCGGGCTGGAAACACCATATATTTT.

A few counts support this clone. The chain carries TRBV30 and TRBJ1-1; D not certain. Germline V CDR1 and CDR2: GTSNPN, SVGIG (reference sequence). The length of the CDR3 is 12 residues. Trimming pared 4 bases from V and 3 bases from J, leaving 9 bases between. The CDR3 coding sequence is TGTGCCTGGAATGAAGAGGACACTGAAGCTTTCTTT. Amino acid sequence: CAWNEEDTEAFF.

The chain recombines TRBV9 with TRBJ2-3; D unresolved. The CDR3 contains 15 residues. The germline gives CDR1 SGDLS, CDR2 YYNGEE. The ends were cut back, 0 bases at V and 0 bases at J, with 8 bases in the middle. CDR3 sequence: CASSVGPKSTDTQYF. In DNA form, the CDR3 reads TGTGCCAGCAGCGTAGGTCCTAAGAGCACAGATACGCAGTATTTT.

This clone has a single count. The V gene is TRBV27, the J gene TRBJ1-6; 8 bases map to TRBD1. Looked up from germline, CDR1 is MNHEY and CDR2 is SMNVEV (reference sequence). The trim removed 6 bases at V and 6 bases at J, leaving 7 bases unmatched. The CDR3 runs to 15 residues. The CDR3: CASSSGDRGNSPLHF. CDR3 sequence (DNA): TGTGCCAGCAGCTCCGGAGACAGGGGTAATTCACCCCTCCACTTT.

CDR3: CASSSRAQETQYF. In DNA form, the CDR3 reads TGTGCCAGCAGCTCCCGAGCCCAAGAGACCCAGTACTTC. This rearrangement joins TRBV7-2 to TRBJ2-5; D remains unclear. V shed 4 bases and J shed 1 base, with 7 bases lying between them. Germline lookup yields CDR1 SGHTA and CDR2 FQGNSA. The CDR3 runs to 13 residues.

The chain couples TRBV27 to TRBJ1-5; D gene unclear. Germline values: CDR1 MNHEY, CDR2 SMNVEV (reference sequence). V was cut by 5 bases and J by 7 bases, with 21 bases left in between. CDR3 size: 16 residues. The DNA of the CDR3 is TGTGCCAGCAGTCCTTTCGGATCGGGCTTGGGGCAGCCCCAGCATTTT. Amino acids: CASSPFGSGLGQPQHF.

CDR3 nucleotide sequence: TGCGCCAGCAGCTTCGTAGCAGGGGACAGGGGTTCTGGGGAGCTGTTTTTT. Translation: CASSFVAGDRGSGELFF. The rearrangement uses TRBV5-1 and TRBJ2-2; 10 positions agree with TRBD1. After removal of 2 bases from V and 8 bases from J, the junction contained 12 bases not matched to a gene. Germline assignment: CDR1 SGHRS and CDR2 YFSETQ. CDR3 length: 17 residues. Combining the CDR3 with reference TRBV5-1 and TRBJ2-2 gives the whole variable domain KAGVTQTPRYLIKTRGQQVTLSCSPISGHRSVSWYQQTPGQGLQFLFEYFSETQRNKGNFPGRFSGRQFSNSRSEMNVSTLELGDSALYLCASSFVAGDRGSGELFFGEGSRLTVL.

J is TRBJ1-3 and V is TRBV5-1; D might be TRBD1 (5 bases). Germline-derived CDR1 and CDR2 are SGHRS and YFSETQ. V lost 4 bases, J lost 3 bases, and 14 bases lay in between. CDR3 length: 15 amino acids. CDR3 sequence (DNA): TGCGCCAGCAGCCTTACCCAGGGAAGTGGAAACACCATATATTTT. As protein: CASSLTQGSGNTIYF.

There are a few counts of this clone. The genes are TRBV9 and TRBJ2-5; the D gene is possibly TRBD2 (6 bases). The CDR3 spans 14 residues. Per germline, CDR1 SGDLS and CDR2 YYNGEE. V lost 2 bases, J lost 3 bases, and 11 bases lay in between. The CDR3 here is CASSVGTVKETQYF. DNA of the CDR3: TGTGCCAGCAGCGTTGGGACTGTCAAAGAGACCCAGTACTTC. Looking up the rest from reference TRBV9 and TRBJ2-5 gives the full variable domain: DSGVTQTPKHLITATGQRVTLRCSPRSGDLSVYWYQQSLDQGLQFLIQYYNGEERAKGNILERFSAQQFPDLHSELNLSSLELGDSALYFCASSVGTVKETQYFGPGTRLLVL.

Here the CDR3 DNA reads TGTGCCAGCAGCTTGGCTACCGGGACAGGGGCAGATACGCAGTATTTT. It is translated as CASSLATGTGADTQYF. The chain has TRBV7-2 and TRBJ2-3, with 10 bases matching TRBD1. The CDR3 loop spans 16 amino acids. Unmatched junction bases numbered 7, after V lost 3 bases and J lost 4 bases. Germline V gene sequence: CDR1 SGHTA, CDR2 FQGNSA.

The chain is built from TRBV27 and TRBJ2-7; the D gene is possibly TRBD1 (6 bases). The CDR3 extends over 13 amino acids. CDR1 and CDR2 (germline): MNHEY, SMNVEV (reference sequence). Trimming cost V 0 bases and J 4 bases, with 7 bases left between them. This CDR3 reads CASSLSRGYEQYF. The CDR3 DNA follows: TGTGCCAGCAGTTTATCGAGGGGGTACGAGCAGTACTTC.

The chain has TRBV10-2 and TRBJ1-1; tentatively, D is TRBD1 (6 bases). Per the germline V gene, CDR1 is WSHSY and CDR2 is SAAADI. V was trimmed by 2 bases and J by 1 base, leaving 14 bases between them. The CDR3 has 16 amino acids. In DNA form, the CDR3 reads TGCGCCAGCAGTGAGCCGGCCCGACAGGAGAACACTGAAGCTTTCTTT. Translation gives CASSEPARQENTEAFF.

V usage is TRBV7-2 and J usage is TRBJ1-5; maybe TRBD1 (5 bases). Germline loops: CDR1 SGHTA, CDR2 FQGNSA. The CDR3 loop spans 15 amino acids. Trimming stripped 3 bases from V and 0 bases from J, with 9 bases between. The CDR3 nucleotides read TGTGCCAGCAGCTTGACAGAATATAGCAATCAGCCCCAGCATTTT. Translating gives CASSLTEYSNQPQHF.

The sample holds one count of this clone. CDR3 loop: CASRPRVRGSQETQYF. The CDR3 nucleotides read TGTGCCAGCAGACCCAGGGTTAGGGGGTCCCAAGAGACCCAGTACTTC. The chain joins TRBV2 to TRBJ2-5; TRBD1 is a possible D gene (6 bases). Germline CDR1 reads SNHLY; CDR2 reads FYNNEI. This CDR3 has 16 residues. V lost 6 bases and J lost 1, with 18 bases in between.

V gene TRBV10-3 combines with J gene TRBJ2-5; possibly TRBD2 for D (6 bases). The CDR3 covers 13 residues. V was pared by 10 bases and J by 5 bases, with 17 bases between. Germline values: CDR1 ENHRY, CDR2 SYGVKD. The CDR3 bases are TGTGCCACCGACGGGGGTAATGATGAGACCCAGTACTTC. Protein product: CATDGGNDETQYF.

CDR3 in amino acids: CASSTERSQYF. The CDR3 DNA follows: TGTGCCAGTAGTACCGAGAGATCCCAGTACTTC. The chain employs TRBV19 and TRBJ2-5; D gene unclear. V was pared by 4 bases and J by 9 bases, with 9 bases between. This CDR3 comprises 11 residues. CDR1 and CDR2 (germline): LNHDA, SQIVND (reference sequence).

The CDR3: CASSSILGGLAISGANVLTF. The CDR3 coding sequence is TGTGCCAGCAGCTCTATCCTCGGTGGACTAGCTATATCTGGGGCCAACGTCCTGACTTTC. J is TRBJ2-6 and V is TRBV13, with 8 positions matching TRBD2. The CDR3 runs 20 residues. The germline V gene encodes CDR1 PRHDT and CDR2 FYEKMQ (reference sequence). After removal of 4 bases from V and 1 base from J, the junction contained 15 bases not matched to a gene.

The CDR3 DNA reads TGTGCCAGCAGTCAGCACGGTTCCACTGAAGCTTTCTTT. Protein: CASSQHGSTEAFF. This chain joins TRBV27 and TRBJ1-1; D uncertain. Germline CDR1 reads MNHEY; CDR2 reads SMNVEV (reference sequence). Trimming pared 5 bases from V and 4 bases from J, leaving 11 bases between. The CDR3 is 13 amino acids.

J is TRBJ1-1 and V is TRBV11-2; D is possibly TRBD1 (6 bases). The CDR3 has 13 residues. V was trimmed by 2 bases and J by 7 bases, leaving 11 bases between them. CDR1 and CDR2 from the germline V gene are SGHAT and FQNNGV. The CDR3 loop is CASSLNQQGEAFF. The CDR3 nucleotides are TGTGCCAGCAGCTTAAATCAACAGGGTGAAGCTTTCTTT.

The chain recombines TRBV27 with TRBJ2-1; 11 positions agree with TRBD1. After removal of 6 bases from V and 5 bases from J, the junction contained 12 bases not matched to a gene. Per the germline V gene, CDR1 is MNHEY and CDR2 is SMNVEV (reference sequence). The CDR3 has 17 amino acids. Here the CDR3 reads CASSPGQGEVGNNEQFF. The DNA for the CDR3 is TGTGCCAGCAGCCCGGGACAGGGGGAGGTTGGTAACAATGAGCAGTTCTTC.

The genes are TRBV9 and TRBJ2-7; the D is unclear. CDR3 length: 10 residues. Trimming took off 5 bases at V and 6 bases at J, with 6 bases between the two ends. Germline values: CDR1 SGDLS, CDR2 YYNGEE. Here the CDR3 DNA reads TGTGCCAGCAGAGGCGGCGAGCAGTACTTC. Its protein is CASRGGEQYF. The full variable domain, its missing parts supplied by reference TRBV9 and TRBJ2-7, is DSGVTQTPKHLITATGQRVTLRCSPRSGDLSVYWYQQSLDQGLQFLIQYYNGEERAKGNILERFSAQQFPDLHSELNLSSLELGDSALYFCASRGGEQYFGPGTRLTVT.

This clone was recorded once. As DNA, the CDR3 is TGTGCCAGCAGAAAGGGAGACAGGGGCAACTACGAGCAGTACTTC. Translating gives CASRKGDRGNYEQYF. The rearrangement uses TRBV6-5 and TRBJ2-7; 8 bases agree with TRBD1. The CDR3 extends over 15 amino acids. With V trimmed by 6 bases and J by 3 bases, 10 bases remained unmatched. Per the germline V gene, CDR1 is MNHEY and CDR2 is SVGAGI.